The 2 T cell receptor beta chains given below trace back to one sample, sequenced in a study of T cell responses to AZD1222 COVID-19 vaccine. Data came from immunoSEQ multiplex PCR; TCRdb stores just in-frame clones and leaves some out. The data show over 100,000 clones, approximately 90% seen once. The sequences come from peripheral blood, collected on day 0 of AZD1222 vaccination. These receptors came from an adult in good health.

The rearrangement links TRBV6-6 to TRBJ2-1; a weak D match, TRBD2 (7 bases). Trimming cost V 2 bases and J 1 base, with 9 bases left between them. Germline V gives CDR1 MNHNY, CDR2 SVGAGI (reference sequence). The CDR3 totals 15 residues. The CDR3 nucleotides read TGTGCCAGCAGTTACGGGGGGGCTTCCTACAATGAGCAGTTCTTC. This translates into CASSYGGASYNEQFF.

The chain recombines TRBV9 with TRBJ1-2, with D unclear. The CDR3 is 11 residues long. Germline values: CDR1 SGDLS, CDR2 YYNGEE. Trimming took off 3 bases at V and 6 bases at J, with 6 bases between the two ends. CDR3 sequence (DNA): TGTGCCAGCAGCGCTCGAAATGGCTACACCTTC. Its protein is CASSARNGYTF. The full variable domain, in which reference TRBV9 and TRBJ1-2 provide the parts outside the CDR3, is DSGVTQTPKHLITATGQRVTLRCSPRSGDLSVYWYQQSLDQGLQFLIQYYNGEERAKGNILERFSAQQFPDLHSELNLSSLELGDSALYFCASSARNGYTFGSGTRLTVV.